This TCR beta chain was sequenced during a study of cytomegalovirus exposure and HLA in healthy donors. About the research overall: From HLA-typed donors, an early data release held some 91 million unique TCRs. Study results and caveats: Later analysis suggested most CMV-associated TCR beta chains were HLA-restricted. Researchers reported in a later analysis that a missense DCLRE1C variant was tied to TCR beta V- and J-gene trimming.

Looked up from germline, CDR1 is MNHEY and CDR2 is SMNVEV (reference sequence). Germline trimming cut 5 bases from V and 1 base from J; bases unmatched to any gene: 5. This CDR3 contains 16 residues. PCR amplification relied on 60 Vbeta primers (plus 13 Jbeta primers). Clones were sequenced by immunoSEQ multiplex PCR, and TCRdb holds only the in-frame ones, with some missing. Of 190,000 or so clones in the sample, 80% were seen once. Notes on this clone: Its target is unknown.

Sequenced material: PBMCs. The receptor comes from a boy aged 5-17 years in good health and CMV-seronegative. The chain combines TRBV27 with TRBJ2-6; 7 bases align to TRBD1. The CDR3 loop reads CASSPGQISGANVLTF. The DNA for the CDR3 is TGTGCCAGCAGTCCGGGACAGATTTCTGGGGCCAACGTCCTGACTTTC.